This T cell receptor (beta chain) was retrieved from a study of T cell repertoires in cytomegalovirus infection. As for the study in general: An indication of both CMV infection and matching HLA type came from public TCR beta signatures.

This clonotype showed up just a few times. The CDR3 has 13 amino acids. The V gene's germline CDR1 is DFQATT and CDR2 SNEGSKA (reference sequence). Via MiXCR, TCRdb re-called the reads, giving one row per CDR3 protein. This table has some 400,000 distinct CDR3 sequences, roughly 18% appearing once. Material for sequencing was PBMCs. The chain joins TRBV20-1 to TRBJ2-3; D remains ambiguous. This TCR was recovered from a human donor in good health (CMV status not recorded). Some clones in this sample may be carry-over from other donors' samples. CDR3 region: CSPRRGEVDTQYF. CDR3 nucleotides: TGCAGCCCCCGGCGCGGCGAGGTAGATACGCAGTATTTT.